This T cell receptor (beta chain) was observed in a study of T cell responses to AZD1222 COVID-19 vaccine. Points from the study as a whole: With dominance at 160-218 and 743-854, vaccine-associated CD4 TCRs spanned spike. The donor cohort was predominantly white British with a female majority, and clonal diversity may have been underestimated. No repertoire was sampled before or during the peak T cell response, only after it. Recipients of two AZD1222 doses showed rising Spike-specific TCR breadth and depth.

The method was immunoSEQ multiplex PCR; TCRdb's version includes in-frame clones alone and lacks a portion of them. This table has around 96,000 clones, roughly 84% appearing once. This clone has only a few counts. What it binds is unknown. The starting material was peripheral blood, obtained on day 0 of AZD1222 vaccination. The receptor was derived from an adult in good health.

For the CDR3, the DNA is TGTGCCAGCAGACCCGGACAGGCCCGCCCCTACGAGCAGTACTTC. Residues: CASRPGQARPYEQYF. The chain is built from TRBV6-5 and TRBJ2-7, with 7 bases that match TRBD1. V shed 6 bases and J 2 bases; nucleotides not matched to a gene: 10. Per germline, CDR1 MNHEY and CDR2 SVGAGI. This CDR3 has 15 amino acids.